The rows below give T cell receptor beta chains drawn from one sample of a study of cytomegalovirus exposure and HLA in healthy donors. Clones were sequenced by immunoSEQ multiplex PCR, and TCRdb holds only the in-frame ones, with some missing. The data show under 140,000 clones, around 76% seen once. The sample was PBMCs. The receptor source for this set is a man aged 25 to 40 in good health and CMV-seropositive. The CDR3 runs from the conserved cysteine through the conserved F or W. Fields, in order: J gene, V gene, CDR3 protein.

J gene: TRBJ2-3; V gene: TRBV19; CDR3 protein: CASSIQGGADTQYF
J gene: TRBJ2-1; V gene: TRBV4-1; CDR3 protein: CASSPTAWGDYNEQFF
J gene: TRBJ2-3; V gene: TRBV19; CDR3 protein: CASSKQGSTDTQYF
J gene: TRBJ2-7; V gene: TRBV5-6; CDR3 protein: CASSPPGDRGEQYF
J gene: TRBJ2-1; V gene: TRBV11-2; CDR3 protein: CASSYQDRVGDEQFF
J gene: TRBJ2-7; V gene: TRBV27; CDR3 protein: CASSPGQGAYEQYF
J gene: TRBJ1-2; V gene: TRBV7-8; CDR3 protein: CASSLTLGANYGYTF
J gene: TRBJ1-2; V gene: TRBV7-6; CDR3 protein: CASSPSGTGPRYGYTF
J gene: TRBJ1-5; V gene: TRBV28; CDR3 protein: CASSLWGVFRNQPQHF
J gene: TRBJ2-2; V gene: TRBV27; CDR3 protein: CASSRGRTGELFF
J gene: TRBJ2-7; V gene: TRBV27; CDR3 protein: CASSFAGAYEQYF
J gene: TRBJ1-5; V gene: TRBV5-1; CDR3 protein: CASSYTGDQPQHF
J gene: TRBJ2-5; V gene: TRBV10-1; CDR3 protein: CASSALAVGETQYF
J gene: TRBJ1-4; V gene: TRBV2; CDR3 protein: CASSGGQITNEKLFF
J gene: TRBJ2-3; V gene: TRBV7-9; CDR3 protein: CASSFTSRDDPQYF
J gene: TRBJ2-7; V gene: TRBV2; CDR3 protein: CASSGLAGTSYEQYF
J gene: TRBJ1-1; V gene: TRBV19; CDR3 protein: CASSMFGEGTEAFF
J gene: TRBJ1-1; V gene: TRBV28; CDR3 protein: CASSRGVGTEAFF